This T cell receptor beta chain was retrieved from a study of shared clonotypes between healthy human individuals (dated by TCRdb to the early 2020s). About the investigation overall: A few men and a couple of women, aged 18 to 49 years, made up the cohort. For each donor, three plates each were used for CD4 naive and CD4 memory, two plates were used for CD8 naive, and one plate was used for CD8 memory. Blood TCR repertoires of a handful of healthy adults were deeply sequenced to estimate repertoire size and the extent of clonotype sharing between individuals. To increase sequencing depth and limit assay-specific biases, different laboratories used diverse techniques to prepare libraries and sequence TCR repertoires. Per donor, leukapheresis produced somewhere between about 0.85 and 8.9 billion PBMCs.

The CDR3 has 17 amino acids, counting the end cysteine and phenylalanine. The CDR3 DNA has 51 bases and is translated from base 1. CDR1 and CDR2, per the germline V gene, are MNHNS and SASEGT. V has 2 bases trimmed and J has 7 bases trimmed; junction bases matching no gene number 13. Study-level results and caveats: Compared with non-shared clonotypes, clonotypes shared by all four sorted-subset donors had higher generation probabilities. Even with the large sequencing depth, rarefaction of the sorted-subset datasets indicated that sequencing was incomplete. Because the study included only a small number of donors, the genetic and exposure-history diversity represented was limited. Sharing across a few donors was observed for 4.5% to 6.5% of naive CD4, over 3% of naive CD8, over 2% of memory CD4, and approximately 0.41% of memory CD8 clonotypes. Based on pairwise subsampling, the degree of clonotype sharing among donors was expected to be affected by sequencing depth. Sampling was limited to blood, and TCR repertoires in tissue likely differ from TCR repertoires in blood. Larger estimated clonotype richness was generally found for naive subsets than for memory subsets.

CD8 naive samples were obtained by positive selection for CCR7 among CD45RO-negative cells, yielding a CD45RA+CCR7+ population from which TemRA cells were excluded. Donors were healthy HIV-negative adults with no recently reported acute infections or vaccinations. All donors were Caucasian adults living in Nashville, Tennessee, USA. Blood was collected by leukapheresis, and PBMCs were isolated by Ficoll-Histopaque density gradient centrifugation and then cryopreserved in liquid nitrogen vapor phase. Purity and quantity of every magnetically sorted T cell population were checked by analytical flow cytometry. Genomic DNA was isolated from each sorted fraction and quantified by UV absorbance on a Nanodrop 2000c. This clone was detected only once. Its antigen remains unidentified. Base qualities are not provided; no much larger clone lies one nucleotide away. Using the deep immunoSEQ assay, multiplex PCR amplified TCR CDR3 regions from genomic DNA. For each cell subset, the extracted genomic DNA was distributed evenly across all wells of several immunoSEQ 96-well plates, and each plate served as one replicate. Each replicate PCR for sorted subsets received about 220 ng genomic DNA, equal to roughly 30,000 T cell genomes. The purified libraries were quantified using a Qubit 3.0 fluorometer, sized with a Bioanalyzer 2100, and then quantified again using the KAPA Library Quantification kit. A separate single-read 150-cycle Illumina NextSeq 550 flow cell was used to sequence each immunoSEQ 96-well plate. The study's processing was this. The immunoSEQ output contained only junctional sequences without quality scores, so filtering could not match that applied to full-length reads. To assign V/J genes and CDR3, sequences were annotated against IMGT germline references using PyIR, a Python wrapper for IgBLAST v1.9. Any read was removed if the V/J assignment was weak (E-value above 1e-6), the CDR3 was missing, or the read contained stop codons, out-of-frame junctions, or ambiguous translated residues. V3J clonotypes were defined as sequences sharing an identical inferred V gene, J gene, and CDR3 amino acid sequence. To compute the percentage overlap between repertoires, the number of shared unique clonotypes was divided by the size of the smaller repertoire. Repertoire richness was assessed with RTK rarefaction, the Chao1 estimator, and Recon v2.1 estimates of unobserved clonotypes. For all TCRbeta clonotypes obtained by the gDNA method from a few donors, generation probabilities were computed with OLGA. Drawn from immuneACCESS, this table holds only the in-frame rearrangements with V and J called that TCRdb kept. Clones are partly lost; checked studies trace under half to an unresolved V gene and leave the rest unexplained. Clone size and V and J calls were adopted from that table, with D and trimming inferred from the DNA. Counted in this sample were roughly 2,000,000 clones; roughly 93% of them appeared once. The ten most abundant clones make up about 1.6% of the sample.

Sequencing used naive CD8+ T cells from PBMCs. The intended sense of this specimen's cell subset or site label: CD45RA+CCR7+. This sequence was found in a man between 18 and 29 years old in good health. Some clones in this sample may be carry-over from other donors' samples. The rearranged segments are TRBV6-1 and TRBJ1-4; TRBD1 matches 7 bases in the middle. The DNA sequence is TGTGCCAGCAGTGAATGGTATCAGGGGGGATTGGGTGAAAAACTGTTTTTT. Its coded protein is CASSEWYQGGLGEKLFF.